This entry describes one TCR beta chain. Trimming removed 2 bases from V and 5 bases from J, with 12 bases in between. The CDR3 extends over 14 amino acids. Germline values: CDR1 SGHTA, CDR2 FQGNSA. In Cohort 3, a recovered donor had either two negative PCRs, clearance, or symptom resolution. This entry belongs to a study of blood T cell repertoires in COVID-19. Study details: Acute and convalescent COVID-19 specimens originated in the United States, Italy and Spain. PBMCs, B-cell-depleted T cells, or T cells were the source of the cDNA or gDNA that made up the material.

Sequenced by immunoSEQ multiplex PCR; TCRdb stores in-frame clones only, minus some. The sample consists of 140,000 to 150,000 clones, around 80% of them appearing once. This clonotype originated in a woman aged 50 to 60 who had recovered from COVID-19. The sequenced material came from PBMCs or T cells enriched from blood (not recorded which). V usage is TRBV7-2 and J usage is TRBJ1-1; D not certain. CDR3: CASSLRHLGTEAFF. CDR3 sequence (DNA): TGTGCCAGCAGCTTACGGCACCTAGGAACTGAAGCTTTCTTT.